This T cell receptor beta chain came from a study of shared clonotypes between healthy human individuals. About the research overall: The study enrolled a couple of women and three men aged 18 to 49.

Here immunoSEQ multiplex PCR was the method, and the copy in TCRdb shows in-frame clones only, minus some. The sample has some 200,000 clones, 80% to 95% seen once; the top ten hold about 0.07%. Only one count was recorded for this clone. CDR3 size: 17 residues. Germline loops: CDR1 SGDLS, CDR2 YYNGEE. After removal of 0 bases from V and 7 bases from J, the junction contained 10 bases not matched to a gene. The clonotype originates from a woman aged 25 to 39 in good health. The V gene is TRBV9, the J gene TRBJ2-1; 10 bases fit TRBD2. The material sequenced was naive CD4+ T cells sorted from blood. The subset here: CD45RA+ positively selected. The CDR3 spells CASSVANLAGVVNEQFF. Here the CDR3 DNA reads TGTGCCAGCAGCGTAGCTAACCTAGCGGGAGTAGTAAATGAGCAGTTCTTC.